This TCR beta chain stems from a study of a mutant IDH1 vaccine in newly diagnosed glioma. Background on the study: Standard pretreatment was either radiotherapy, temozolomide, or, for most, radiochemotherapy with temozolomide.

Sequencing was performed with immunoSEQ multiplex PCR; in TCRdb, only in-frame clones are kept and a portion is missing. The sample has tens of thousands of clones, over 80% seen once; the top ten hold approximately 4.6%. With respect to this clone: Its cognate antigen is unknown.

The time point is: week 5, during vaccination. Doses of 300 ug of mutant IDH1 20-mer peptide were given with topical imiquimod. This CDR3 has 16 residues. V trimming: 3 bases; J trimming: 2 bases; junction bases outside the gene matches: 8. Germline CDR1 LGHNA, CDR2 YSLEER. This clonotype was obtained from a woman aged 40 to 50 with glioma. This specimen was PBMCs, taken from a glioma patient whose treatment included an IDH1 peptide vaccine. The gene calls are TRBV4-3 and TRBJ2-3, with 7 nucleotides matching TRBD1. The CDR3 is CASSHKTTGHTDTQYF. CDR3 bases: TGCGCCAGCAGCCATAAGACGACAGGGCACACAGATACGCAGTATTTT.